The 3 T cell receptor beta chains listed next were all sequenced from one sample in a study of T-cell memory formation after mild COVID-19. TCRdb independently ran MiXCR on the 5' RACE reads; one entry per CDR3 protein. The sample yields roughly 110,000 distinct CDR3 sequences, about an eighth seen once. Sequenced input: PBMCs or a T cell subset sorted from them (not recorded which). The origin of the receptors is an adult woman who had mild COVID-19 (a few samples of this study predate the infection). Cell type and time point are not known.

This clonotype has ten or more counts. This sequence joins TRBV12-3 or TRBV12-4 and TRBJ2-5; unclear D gene. V lost 6 bases and J lost 0, with 11 bases in between. The CDR3 spans 14 residues. For the CDR3, the DNA is TGTGCCAGCAGCCGCCGACTCTACCAAGAGACCCAGTACTTC. It translates to CASSRRLYQETQYF.

This clonotype was seen more than once but under ten times. The V and J genes are TRBV2 and TRBJ2-7; the D gene is possibly TRBD2 (6 bases). Germline lookup yields CDR1 SNHLY and CDR2 FYNNEI. Trimming removed 0 bases from V and 1 base from J, with 7 bases in between. The CDR3 spans 14 residues. In nucleotides, the CDR3 is TGTGCCAGCAGTGAAGCGGGGGGATCCTACGAGCAGTACTTC. As protein: CASSEAGGSYEQYF.

V is TRBV4-3 and J is TRBJ1-4, with D maybe TRBD1 (5 bases). CDR3 length: 13 amino acids. The V end lost 1 base, the J end lost 8 bases, and 8 bases lay between the germline ends. Germline CDR1 is LGHNA and CDR2 is YSLEER. CDR3: CASSQARDEKLFF. The CDR3 DNA follows: TGCGCCAGCAGCCAAGCCAGGGACGAAAAACTGTTTTTT.